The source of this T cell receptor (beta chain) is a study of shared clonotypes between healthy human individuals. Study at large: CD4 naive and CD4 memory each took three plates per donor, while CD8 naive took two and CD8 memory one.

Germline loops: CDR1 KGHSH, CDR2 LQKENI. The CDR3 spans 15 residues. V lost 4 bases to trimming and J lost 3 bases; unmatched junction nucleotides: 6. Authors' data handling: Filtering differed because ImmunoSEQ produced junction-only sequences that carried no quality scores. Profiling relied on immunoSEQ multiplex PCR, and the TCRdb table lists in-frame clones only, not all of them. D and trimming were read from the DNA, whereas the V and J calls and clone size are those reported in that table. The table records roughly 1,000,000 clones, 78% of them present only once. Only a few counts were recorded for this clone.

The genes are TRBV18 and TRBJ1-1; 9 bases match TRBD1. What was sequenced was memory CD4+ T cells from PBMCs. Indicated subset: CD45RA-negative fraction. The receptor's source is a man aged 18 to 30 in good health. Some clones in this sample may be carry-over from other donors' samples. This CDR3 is CASSLLGQGYTEAFF. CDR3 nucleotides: TGTGCCAGCTCACTGTTGGGACAGGGCTACACTGAAGCTTTCTTT.